The 20 T cell receptor beta chains presented below share a single source sample, sequenced in a study of T cells after yellow fever vaccination (dated by TCRdb to the late 2010s). The library came from 5' RACE. These reads were obtained on an Illumina HiSeq 2500. In-frame beta chains were kept once TCRdb had trimmed the public reads at Q25 with fastp and called clones with MiXCR. Merged by CDR3 protein, the rows form single entries marked with the most common genes and DNA. The sample table shows about 13,000 distinct CDR3 sequences, and nearly 5% are seen once. 40% to 60% of the sample is held by the ten biggest clonotypes. Reading the label with the study, this specimen's treatment or condition is: live attenuated yellow fever vaccine strain. The sequencing here drew on PBMCs, either bulk or a sorted T-cell subset (CD4+, CD8+, memory, or dextramer-sorted; not recorded which), taken 45 days after the yellow fever booster vaccination. The receptor source for this set is a man between 25 and 39 years old who received the YFV17D yellow fever vaccine.

This clonotype was observed at least ten times. The chain is built from TRBV20-1 and TRBJ2-3, with 7 nucleotides matching TRBD2. The CDR3 has 16 residues. J was trimmed by 1 base and V by 2 bases; bases with no gene match: 9. Germline CDR1 reads DFQATT; CDR2 reads SNEGSKA (reference sequence). CDR3 in DNA: TGCAGTGCTAGACCGTTGGTAGCGGGTGGCACAGATACGCAGTATTTT. Translation gives CSARPLVAGGTDTQYF.

The sample holds many counts of this clonotype. The chain couples TRBV27 to TRBJ2-1; D gene unclear. Per the germline V gene, CDR1 is MNHEY and CDR2 is SMNVEV (reference sequence). The ends were cut back, 8 bases at V and 7 bases at J, with 15 bases in the middle. This CDR3 contains 13 residues. In nucleotides, the CDR3 is TGTGCCAGCTCTCCCATCGTCGGTAATGAGCAGTTCTTC. Translation: CASSPIVGNEQFF.

This clonotype has at least ten counts. J is TRBJ2-7 and V is TRBV15; D gene uncertain. CDR1 and CDR2 from the germline V gene are LNHNV and YYDKDF (reference sequence). This CDR3 spans 13 amino acids. V lost 0 bases and J 4 bases, leaving 7 bases between the germline ends. The CDR3 sequence is CATSRDSPYEQYF. In DNA, the CDR3 is TGTGCCACCAGCAGAGATAGCCCTTACGAGCAGTACTTC.

In this sample, this clonotype turned up many times. The chain employs TRBV5-1 and TRBJ1-6; D is ambiguous. The germline CDR1 and CDR2 sequences are SGHRS and YFSETQ. Trimming pared 2 bases from V and 3 bases from J, leaving 9 bases between. The CDR3 totals 15 residues. The CDR3 region is CASSFSGNYNSPLHF. The CDR3 bases are TGCGCCAGCAGCTTCTCCGGGAACTATAATTCACCCCTCCACTTT.

This clonotype was seen many times. This sequence joins TRBV18 and TRBJ2-1, with a possible D match to TRBD2 (6 bases). CDR3 length: 16 amino acids. Trimming removed 1 base at V and 1 base at J, with 11 bases between. Germline-derived CDR1 and CDR2 are KGHSH and LQKENI. CDR3 in amino acids: CASSPLSGASYNEQFF. For the CDR3, the DNA is TGTGCCAGCTCACCACTGTCGGGAGCGTCCTACAATGAGCAGTTCTTC.

This clonotype was counted a few times. The chain is built from TRBV7-2 and TRBJ2-6; the D gene is possibly TRBD2 (6 bases). This CDR3 contains 14 residues. The ends were cut back, 5 bases at V and 4 bases at J, with 9 bases in the middle. CDR1 and CDR2 (germline): SGHTA, FQGNSA. The CDR3 sequence is CASSHRGGANVLTF. DNA of the CDR3: TGTGCCAGCAGCCACCGGGGGGGGGCCAACGTCCTGACTTTC.

This clonotype was observed many times. The chain couples TRBV29-1 to TRBJ1-4; no reliable D call. This CDR3 spans 13 amino acids. With 5 bases removed from V and 3 bases from J, the gap between germline ends came to 10 bases. Germline CDR1 is SQVTM and CDR2 is ANQGSEA. CDR3 loop: CSVKGRANEKLFF. CDR3 coding DNA: TGCAGCGTTAAAGGGCGCGCTAATGAAAAACTGTTTTTT.

This clonotype was seen at least ten times. V is TRBV20-1 and J is TRBJ2-7; D gene unclear. The CDR3 spans 14 residues. Trimming removed 3 bases from V and 0 bases from J, with 12 bases in between. Per the germline V gene, CDR1 is DFQATT and CDR2 is SNEGSKA (reference sequence). CDR3 in DNA: TGCAGTGCTAGTGGGATACTAAGCTCCTACGAGCAGTACTTC. Its translation: CSASGILSSYEQYF.

This clonotype was recorded at least ten times. The V gene is TRBV7-8, the J gene TRBJ1-4; maybe TRBD1 (6 bases). The germline V and J ends were trimmed by 5 bases and 0 bases, with 19 bases remaining between them. CDR1 is SGHVS, CDR2 FQNEAQ, per germline. The CDR3 is made up of 18 amino acids. The CDR3 region is CASSLRGGTEATNEKLFF. The CDR3 DNA reads as TGTGCCAGCAGCCTTAGGGGGGGGACGGAAGCAACTAATGAAAAACTGTTTTTT.

This clonotype was observed many times. The rearrangement links TRBV12-3 or TRBV12-4 to TRBJ2-3; D possibly corresponds to TRBD1 (6 bases). The CDR3 sequence is 14 residues long. Trimming removed 3 bases at V and 1 base at J, with 8 bases between. In DNA, the CDR3 is TGTGCCAGCAGTTTGCGGACAGGCACAGATACGCAGTATTTT. This translates into CASSLRTGTDTQYF.

At least ten counts were recorded for this clonotype. V gene TRBV20-1 combines with J gene TRBJ2-7; no definite D call. Per the germline V gene, CDR1 is DFQATT and CDR2 is SNEGSKA (reference sequence). The V gene lost 0 bases and the J gene lost 6 bases, with 9 bases spanning the gap. This CDR3 contains 12 residues. The CDR3 region is CSARDSLGEQYF. The CDR3, as DNA: TGCAGTGCTAGAGATTCGTTAGGCGAGCAGTACTTC.

This clonotype has at least ten counts. CDR3 sequence (DNA): TGTGCCAGCAGAATGGGGGGGATCGGAGCTTTCTTT. As protein: CASRMGGIGAFF. The chain uses TRBV6-1 and TRBJ1-1, with D perhaps matching TRBD1 (5 bases). In germline, CDR1 is MNHNS, CDR2 SASEGT. The length of the CDR3 is 12 residues. Trimming removed 6 bases at V and 10 bases at J, with 15 bases between.

In this sample, this clonotype turned up many times. The V gene is TRBV7-2, the J gene TRBJ2-7; D assignment may be TRBD1 or TRBD2 (5 bases each). The CDR3 has 15 residues. V was shortened by 1 base and J by 3 bases, with 13 bases between the two germline ends. Germline V gene data show CDR1 as SGHTA and CDR2 as FQGNSA. CDR3 amino acids: CASSLGGGQVYEQYF. The CDR3 DNA reads TGTGCCAGCAGCTTAGGAGGAGGACAAGTCTACGAGCAGTACTTC.

This clonotype was seen at least ten times. J is TRBJ1-4 and V is TRBV15; D remains ambiguous. The CDR3 extends over 12 amino acids. CDR1 and CDR2 from the germline V gene are LNHNV and YYDKDF (reference sequence). The V gene lost 1 base and the J gene lost 7 bases, with 4 bases spanning the gap. Here the CDR3 reads CATSRGGEKLFF. CDR3 DNA: TGTGCCACCAGCAGAGGAGGTGAAAAACTGTTTTTT.

This clonotype has ten or more counts. This chain uses TRBV29-1 with TRBJ2-1; 8 positions match TRBD1. The CDR3 covers 15 residues. The V segment lost 7 bases and the J segment 0 bases; nucleotides outside the gene matches: 8. The germline V gene has CDR1 SQVTM and CDR2 ANQGSEA. CDR3 coding DNA: TGCAGCGCTGACAGGGGTCAGAGCTCCTACAATGAGCAGTTCTTC. Protein: CSADRGQSSYNEQFF.

Ten or more counts support this clonotype. The gene calls are TRBV29-1 and TRBJ2-5; TRBD1 matches 7 bases. Germline V gives CDR1 SQVTM, CDR2 ANQGSEA. The trim removed 0 bases at V and 1 base at J, leaving 2 bases unmatched. The CDR3 loop spans 14 amino acids. The CDR3 DNA follows: TGCAGCGTTGAAGAGGGACAGACCCAAGAGACCCAGTACTTC. This encodes CSVEEGQTQETQYF.

This clonotype was detected ten times or more. The rearrangement joins TRBV5-1 to TRBJ2-1; possibly TRBD2 for D (6 bases). The CDR3 runs 14 residues. The ends were cut back, 0 bases at V and 12 bases at J, with 16 bases in the middle. Germline V gene lookup returns CDR1 SGHRS and CDR2 YFSETQ. As DNA, the CDR3 is TGCGCCAGCAGCTTGGCTTACCGGGAGCTCGGGCAGTTCTTC. Residues: CASSLAYRELGQFF.

The chain carries TRBV6-4 and TRBJ2-7; D is undetermined. Germline loops: CDR1 MRHNA, CDR2 SNTAGT. This CDR3 region has 15 residues. V lost 11 bases and J lost 6, with 26 bases in between. This chain's CDR3 is CAFSPGVPRPGEQYF. CDR3 in DNA: TGTGCCTTCAGCCCGGGCGTCCCACGGCCAGGCGAGCAGTACTTC.

This clonotype came up many times. J is TRBJ2-7 and V is TRBV29-1; D unclear. This CDR3 spans 10 amino acids. V was clipped by 4 bases and J by 5 bases, with 6 bases between them. Germline V gene data show CDR1 as SQVTM and CDR2 as ANQGSEA. The CDR3 is CSVGTDEQYF. As DNA, the CDR3 is TGCAGCGTTGGGACCGACGAGCAGTACTTC.

This clonotype appeared many times. This chain joins TRBV6-1 and TRBJ2-3; D assignment may be TRBD1 or TRBD2 (5 bases each). From germline, CDR1 is MNHNS and CDR2 SASEGT. V dropped 7 bases and J dropped 3 bases, with 14 bases sitting between them. CDR3 length: 14 residues. The CDR3 nucleotides are TGTGCCAGCAACCCCCGGGACGGAACAGATACGCAGTATTTT. Its protein product is CASNPRDGTDTQYF.